A single sample gave rise to the 7 T cell receptor beta chains below, sequenced in a study of regulatory T cells in long-lasting Graves disease. Libraries of TCR beta came from iRepertoire HTBI primers plus Arm-PCR of CDR3 regions. MiXCR, applied by TCRdb to the multiplex PCR reads, yields one record per CDR3 protein. This repertoire shows roughly 500,000 distinct CDR3 sequences, less than 15% found once; its top ten account for roughly 10%. Stated time point: newly diagnosed GD, antithyroid drugs for less than 3 months. Following extraction of RNA from PBMCs, that RNA was used to make the TCR library. Separately, the same data were catalogued under a study of T cells in Graves' hyperthyroidism and ophthalmopathy.

Sequences were derived from peripheral blood mononuclear cells (PBMCs), sampled at new diagnosis, from a patient treated with antithyroid drugs. Every receptor here comes from a man between 25 and 39 years old with Graves disease.

In its sample, this clonotype was seen many times. This chain connects TRBV18 to TRBJ2-1; TRBD2 agrees at 8 bases. V shed 3 bases, J shed 0 bases, and the junction held 1 base outside the gene matches. The germline V gene has CDR1 KGHSH and CDR2 LQKENI. The CDR3 runs 15 residues. The CDR3 protein is CASSPTSVSYNEQFF. The CDR3 bases are TGTGCCAGCTCACCGACTAGCGTCTCCTACAATGAGCAGTTCTTC.

V gene TRBV9 combines with J gene TRBJ2-2, with D perhaps TRBD1 (6 bases). This CDR3 has 15 amino acids. The V gene's germline CDR1 is SGDLS and CDR2 YYNGEE. The V end was cut by 3 bases, the J end by 4 bases, with 13 bases between. CDR3 sequence reads: CASSAYTGTTGELFF. In DNA, the CDR3 is TGTGCCAGCAGCGCGTACACAGGGACCACCGGGGAGCTGTTTTTT.

The chain carries TRBV7-3 and TRBJ2-1, with TRBD1 identical over 7 bases. The germline CDR1 and CDR2 sequences are SGHTA and FQGTGA. The CDR3 has 12 residues. V was clipped by 10 bases and J by 15 bases; unmatched bases: 15. In DNA form, the CDR3 reads TGTGCCACTTCTCCGGTTCGGGACAGAATGTTCTTC. Protein sequence: CATSPVRDRMFF.

The chain combines TRBV6-1 with TRBJ2-3; unclear D gene. This CDR3 comprises 14 residues. Germline assignment: CDR1 MNHNS and CDR2 SASEGT. The germline V and J ends were trimmed by 4 bases and 4 bases, with 12 bases remaining between them. The CDR3 here is CASSGDSFADTQYF. DNA of the CDR3: TGTGCCAGCAGTGGAGATTCTTTCGCAGATACGCAGTATTTT.

This clonotype was counted ten times or more. At one boundary the junction diverges from the germline segment, which might be a read error. This chain joins TRBV20-1 and TRBJ2-1; a weak D match, TRBD2 (5 bases). The CDR3 is 13 amino acids. The germline gives CDR1 DFQATT, CDR2 SNEGSKA (reference sequence). CDR3 in DNA: TGCAGTGCTAGAGCCCCGTTCACCCGAGACGGGATCTTC. Protein: CSARAPFTRDGIF.

This clonotype showed up many times. The CDR3 sequence is CSARGQANTEAFF. Here the CDR3 DNA reads TGCAGTGCTAGAGGTCAGGCGAACACTGAAGCTTTCTTT. The chain couples TRBV20-1 to TRBJ1-1, with D unclear. Germline V gene lookup returns CDR1 DFQATT and CDR2 SNEGSKA (reference sequence). There are 13 residues in the CDR3. Trimming cost V 1 base and J 1 base, with 7 bases left between them.

This clonotype was found a few times. This chain uses TRBV29-1 with TRBJ1-3; 7 bases are a match to TRBD1. With V trimmed by 7 bases and J by 4 bases, 16 bases remained unmatched. CDR3 length equals 16 residues. The germline CDR1 and CDR2 sequences are SQVTM and ANQGSEA. The CDR3 is CSAQGGPGVAGNTIYF. In nucleotides, the CDR3 is TGCAGCGCCCAGGGGGGACCAGGAGTTGCAGGAAACACCATATATTTT. Full variable domain (rest looked up from reference TRBV29-1 and TRBJ1-3): SAVISQKPSRDICQRGTSLTIQCQVDSQVTMMFWYRQQPGQSLTLIATANQGSEATYESGFVIDKFPISRPNLTFSTLTVSNMSPEDSSIYLCSAQGGPGVAGNTIYFGEGSWLTVV.